These T cell receptor beta chains were read from a single sample in a study of cytomegalovirus exposure and HLA in healthy donors. Only in-frame clones appear in the TCRdb table, and some are missing; sequencing was by immunoSEQ multiplex PCR. The sample consists of about 160,000 clones, about 79% of them appearing once. Sequencing was done on a sample of PBMCs. These receptor sequences come from a man between 50 and 59 years old in good health and CMV-seropositive. Both conserved end residues are trimmed from each CDR3. Each record gives: V gene, J gene, CDR3 protein.

TRBV10-1,TRBJ2-7,ASSPGTGVRAYEQY
TRBV5-1,TRBJ2-6,ASSLQGKSSGANVLT
TRBV14,TRBJ1-2,ASSQDVQGGYT
TRBV29-1,TRBJ2-4,SVEFRGQGNIQY
TRBV9,TRBJ2-3,ASSGTGRETDTQY
TRBV27,TRBJ2-7,ASSLTPGHSYEQY
TRBV18,TRBJ2-3,ASSPRGQGGDTQY
TRBV5-6,TRBJ1-1,ASSRDRRAEAF
TRBV5-1,TRBJ1-2,ASSLVGQGAYGYT
TRBV6-1,TRBJ1-3,ASSRTRDLDTIY
TRBV6-1,TRBJ2-3,ASSESLSGADTQY
TRBV7-2,TRBJ1-2,ASSQGQGANSIYGYT
TRBV2,TRBJ2-1,ASSWLAGSEQF
TRBV29-1,TRBJ2-2,SARVRENTGELF
TRBV5-1,TRBJ2-3,ASSFMGLAGSLDTQY
TRBV2,TRBJ1-6,ASRTGGNSPLH
TRBV6-6,TRBJ1-3,ASILAESGNTIY
TRBV7-9,TRBJ1-2,ASSLSGEGGYGYT
TRBV29-1,TRBJ2-2,SAEGRTGHTGELF
TRBV7-9,TRBJ1-2,ASSVQTNYGYT
TRBV10-3,TRBJ1-3,AISDILNGNTIY
TRBV6-1,TRBJ1-3,ASNSGQTGNTIY
TRBV19,TRBJ2-3,ASSTHNTDTQY
TRBV7-8,TRBJ2-3,ASSSIGLAGQY
TRBV4-1,TRBJ2-1,ASSQTGTSVDNEQF
TRBV5-1,TRBJ2-5,ASSFSSGRVAETQY
TRBV19,TRBJ2-1,ASRLLAGIGDEQF
TRBV19,TRBJ2-5,ASSMGHTKETQY
TRBV2,TRBJ1-1,ASSEDLGRVAF
TRBV7-9,TRBJ2-1,ASSTSDRGPTFYNEQF
TRBV9,TRBJ2-1,ASSVSGSSYNEQF
TRBV5-1,TRBJ2-2,ASDLAGVGTGELF
TRBV25-1,TRBJ2-1,ASSELTGQGSYNEQF
TRBV2,TRBJ1-3,ASSEVRGNTIY
TRBV19,TRBJ2-3,AGPFGSPTGAGTDTQY
TRBV6-5,TRBJ1-1,ASSWPGSREAF
TRBV2,TRBJ2-5,ASSDVAGETQY
TRBV5-4,TRBJ1-6,ASSLGGSSYNSPLH
TRBV18,TRBJ2-3,ASSPTSLGLITDTQY
TRBV29-1,TRBJ1-1,SVDRGNTEAF
TRBV9,TRBJ2-1,ASSGLADYNEQF
TRBV5-1,TRBJ2-7,ASSPDRSPYEQY
TRBV27,TRBJ1-1,ASRKGPGQGLGEAF
TRBV5-1,TRBJ2-1,ASSADWSRGEQF
TRBV29-1,TRBJ2-7,SVELNSPYEQY
TRBV15,TRBJ1-5,ATSTAGRFNQPQH
TRBV9,TRBJ1-6,ASSPGQGRNSPLH
TRBV27,TRBJ2-2,AVRGLYTGELF
TRBV7-3,TRBJ2-2,ASRTTSGAGELF
TRBV9,TRBJ2-2,ASSQGWKNTGELF
TRBV7-8,TRBJ2-2,ASTTFGGTNNTGELF
TRBV2,TRBJ2-3,ASSPIAGGPH
TRBV18,TRBJ1-5,ASSPGPDQPQH
TRBV12-5,TRBJ2-2,ASATGLVRTGELF
TRBV12-5,TRBJ2-6,ASGLGHRGSGANVLT
TRBV6-1,TRBJ1-1,ASSGTGSSTEAF
TRBV2,TRBJ1-4,ASSTEHHEKLF
TRBV27,TRBJ2-7,ASSFGQGRGQY
TRBV7-9,TRBJ2-5,ASSSRSVFRNQETQY
TRBV19,TRBJ2-1,ASSITPRWGDEYNEQF